Below are 8 T cell receptor beta chains sequenced from a single sample in a study of cytomegalovirus exposure and HLA in healthy donors. PCR primers comprised 60 Vbeta and 13 Jbeta primers. Some clones are missing from TCRdb's copy, which holds only in-frame ones; the method was immunoSEQ multiplex PCR. The sample yields 170,000 or so clones, around 84% seen once. The sample consisted of PBMCs. Source of these receptors: a man between 18 and 35 years old in good health and CMV-seronegative.

The V gene is TRBV29-1, the J gene TRBJ2-1; 8 nucleotides agree with TRBD1. V shed 2 bases and J 0 bases; nucleotides not matched to a gene: 12. Germline values: CDR1 SQVTM, CDR2 ANQGSEA. The CDR3 consists of 18 residues. DNA of the CDR3: TGCAGCGTTGAATTCGCGACAGGGGTGCACAGCTCCTACAATGAGCAGTTCTTC. Protein sequence: CSVEFATGVHSSYNEQFF.

The chain couples TRBV10-3 to TRBJ2-7; 12 positions match TRBD2. In germline, CDR1 is ENHRY, CDR2 SYGVKD. V lost 3 bases, J lost 0 bases, and 6 bases stayed unmatched. This CDR3 has 17 amino acids. The CDR3 here is CAISDPTSGGVSYEQYF. The CDR3, as DNA: TGTGCCATCAGTGACCCGACTAGCGGGGGTGTCTCCTACGAGCAGTACTTC.

The chain combines TRBV6-5 with TRBJ1-1, with D unresolved. V was shortened by 6 bases and J by 1 base, with 9 bases between the two germline ends. CDR3 length: 13 amino acids. Germline values: CDR1 MNHEY, CDR2 SVGAGI. CDR3 in amino acids: CASSRGWNTEAFF. CDR3 sequence (DNA): TGTGCCAGCAGCCGAGGGTGGAACACTGAAGCTTTCTTT.

The CDR3 bases are TGTGCCAGCAGTACCCTCGGGACAGAATACTACAATGAGCAGTTCTTC. Translating gives CASSTLGTEYYNEQFF. The chain uses TRBV5-4 and TRBJ2-1; 7 nucleotides align to TRBD1. Trimming cost V 5 bases and J 3 bases; bases outside gene matches: 11. The CDR3 runs to 16 residues. Per germline, CDR1 SGHNT and CDR2 YYREEE (reference sequence).

The chain couples TRBV29-1 to TRBJ2-5, with D perhaps TRBD1 (5 bases). From germline, CDR1 is SQVTM and CDR2 ANQGSEA. The CDR3 sequence is 13 residues long. The V end was cut by 7 bases, the J end by 2 bases, with 14 bases between. The CDR3, as DNA: TGCAGCGGCCGACAGCTAGATCAAGAGACCCAGTACTTC. It specifies CSGRQLDQETQYF.

The V gene is TRBV5-6, the J gene TRBJ2-3, with 8 positions matching TRBD1. CDR1 SGHDT and CDR2 YYEEEE come from the germline V gene. This CDR3 contains 14 residues. With 7 bases clipped from V and 4 bases from J, the junction kept 8 bases outside the gene matches. As DNA, the CDR3 is TGTGCCAGCGGCGGACAGGGTCGTGCAGATACGCAGTATTTT. Protein product: CASGGQGRADTQYF. Using reference TRBV5-6 and TRBJ2-3 for the parts outside the CDR3, the full variable domain is DAGVTQSPTHLIKTRGQQVTLRCSPKSGHDTVSWYQQALGQGPQFIFQYYEEEERQRGNFPDRFSGHQFPNYSSELNVNALLLGDSALYLCASGGQGRADTQYFGPGTRLTVL.

The chain recombines TRBV9 with TRBJ2-1; tentative D call: TRBD1 (6 bases). This CDR3 is built from 15 residues. The V gene lost 3 bases and the J gene lost 1 base, with 11 bases spanning the gap. Germline V gives CDR1 SGDLS, CDR2 YYNGEE. As DNA, the CDR3 is TGTGCCAGCAGCGGGGGGCCGTCTTCCTACAATGAGCAGTTCTTC. This codes for CASSGGPSSYNEQFF.

This chain links TRBV4-2 with TRBJ2-4, with 7 bases matching TRBD1. After removal of 0 bases from V and 4 bases from J, the junction contained 9 bases not matched to a gene. The CDR3 extends over 17 amino acids. The germline V gene has CDR1 LGHNA and CDR2 YNFKEQ. The CDR3: CASSQDLGGWRKNIQYF. CDR3 DNA: TGTGCCAGCAGCCAAGATCTAGGGGGCTGGCGGAAAAACATTCAGTACTTC.